The clone carrying this T cell receptor (beta chain) counts as medium-sized (0.01 to 0.1%). This sample stems from a study of metastatic and nonmetastatic thyroid tumors. All patients were treatment-naive before thyroid surgery. Germline-derived CDR1 and CDR2 are SGHNT and YENEEA. The length of the CDR3 is 14 residues. With V trimmed by 5 bases and J by 11 bases, 10 bases remained unmatched. MiXCR was used by TCRdb to re-call the PCR reads. This table holds a few thousand clones, roughly 35% found once. The material sequenced was adjacent normal tissue. This TCR came from a male donor with papillary thyroid cancer or a benign thyroid nodule (not recorded which). Some clones in this sample may be carry-over from other donors' samples. The chain carries TRBV11-3 and TRBJ1-4; the match to TRBD1 covers 8 bases. Written as DNA, the CDR3 is TGTGCCAGCAGCCCAATAGGACAGGGTGTTAAACTGTTTTTT. Protein product: CASSPIGQGVKLFF.